This record covers a single T cell receptor (beta chain). In terms of age and location, participants ranged from roughly 18 to 100 years and lived in about 25 US areas. The sample originates from a study of blood T cell repertoires in COVID-19. Looking at the study overall: Sites across the United States, Italy and Spain contributed samples from acute and convalescent COVID-19. T cells, B-cell-depleted T cells, or PBMCs provided the cDNA or gDNA that served as material.

The length of the CDR3 is 10 residues. V lost 4 bases and J 5 bases, leaving 5 bases between the germline ends. Germline lookup yields CDR1 SQVTM and CDR2 ANQGSEA. Authors' data handling: Amplification of reference gene primers was used by the study to estimate nucleated cell counts. Measured with immunoSEQ multiplex PCR; TCRdb has only the in-frame clones, and not every one. The DNA was the basis for D and trimming; V, J and clone size are from that table. The sample lists approximately 300,000 clones, approximately 86% seen once, with under 3% in the top ten. The sequence was obtained from a young woman who had recovered from COVID-19. This chain joins TRBV29-1 and TRBJ2-5; D not resolved. The sequenced sample was PBMCs or T cells enriched from blood (not recorded which). The DNA of the CDR3 is TGCAGCGTTGGAGTTGAGACCCAGTACTTC. Translated, it gives CSVGVETQYF.